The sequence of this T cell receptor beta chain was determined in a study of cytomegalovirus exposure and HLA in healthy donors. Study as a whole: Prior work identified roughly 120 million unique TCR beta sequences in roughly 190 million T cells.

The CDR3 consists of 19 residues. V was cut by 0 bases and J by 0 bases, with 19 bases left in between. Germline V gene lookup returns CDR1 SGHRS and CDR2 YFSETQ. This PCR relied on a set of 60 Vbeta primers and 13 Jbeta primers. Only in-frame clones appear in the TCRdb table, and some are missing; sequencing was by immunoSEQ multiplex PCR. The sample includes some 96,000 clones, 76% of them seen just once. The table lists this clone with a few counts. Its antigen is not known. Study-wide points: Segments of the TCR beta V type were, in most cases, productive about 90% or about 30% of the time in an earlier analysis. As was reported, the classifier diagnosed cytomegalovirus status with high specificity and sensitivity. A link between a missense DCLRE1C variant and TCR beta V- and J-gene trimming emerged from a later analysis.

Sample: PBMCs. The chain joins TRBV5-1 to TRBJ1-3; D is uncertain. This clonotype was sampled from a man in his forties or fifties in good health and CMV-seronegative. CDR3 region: CASSLGRYTSANSGNTIYF. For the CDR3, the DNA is TGCGCCAGCAGCTTGGGGCGGTATACGTCTGCCAACTCTGGAAACACCATATATTTT.